This TCR beta chain was captured by sequencing in a study of CD8 T cells in Susac syndrome. Study results and caveats: As acknowledged by the study, its TCR sequencing and HLA analysis included a relatively small number of individuals.

Reverse transcription used about 0.45 to 1 ug RNA and random hexamers. The method of amplification for TCR beta CDR3 was immunoSEQ multiplex PCR, covering 54 Vbeta and 13 Jbeta. A single record per CDR3 protein comes from TCRdb applying MiXCR to the immunoSEQ multiplex PCR reads. Among some 130,000 distinct CDR3 sequences listed, roughly 94% were seen once. Sequencing of TCR beta covered CD8+ and CD4+ T cells obtained from blood. Treatment-naive patients with stable or active relapsing-remitting disease were the multiple sclerosis controls. This clonotype was seen a few times. Its specificity is unknown. Sample: CD4+ T cells from PBMCs. The TCR comes from a human donor with multiple sclerosis.

The CDR3 here is CASSFTDGNTIYF. The CDR3 bases are TGTGCCAGCAGTTTCACAGATGGAAACACCATATATTTT. The chain joins TRBV12-3 or TRBV12-4 to TRBJ1-3; D is uncertain. This CDR3 has 13 residues. Trimming left V 3 bases short and J 3 bases short, with 6 bases between.